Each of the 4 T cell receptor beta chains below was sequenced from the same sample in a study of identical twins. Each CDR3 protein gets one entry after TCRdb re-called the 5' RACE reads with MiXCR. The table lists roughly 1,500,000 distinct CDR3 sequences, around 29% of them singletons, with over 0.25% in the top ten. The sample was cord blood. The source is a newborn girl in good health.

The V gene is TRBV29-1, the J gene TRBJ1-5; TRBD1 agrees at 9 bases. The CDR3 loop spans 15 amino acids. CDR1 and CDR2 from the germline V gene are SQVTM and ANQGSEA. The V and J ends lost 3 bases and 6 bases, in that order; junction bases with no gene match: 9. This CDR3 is CSVDLVTGGRQPQHF. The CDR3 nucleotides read TGCAGCGTTGATCTAGTTACAGGGGGCCGTCAGCCCCAGCATTTT.

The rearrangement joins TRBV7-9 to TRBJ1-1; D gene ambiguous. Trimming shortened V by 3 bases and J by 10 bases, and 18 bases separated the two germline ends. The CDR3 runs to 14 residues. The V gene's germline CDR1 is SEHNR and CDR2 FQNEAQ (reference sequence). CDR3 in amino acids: CASSFPKGAPAAFF. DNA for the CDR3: TGTGCCAGCAGCTTTCCAAAGGGCGCTCCTGCAGCTTTCTTT.

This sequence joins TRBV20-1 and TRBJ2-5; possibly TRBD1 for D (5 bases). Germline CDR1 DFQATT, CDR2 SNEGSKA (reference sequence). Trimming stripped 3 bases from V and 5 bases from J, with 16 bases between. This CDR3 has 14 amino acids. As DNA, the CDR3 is TGCAGTGCTAGTTGGCAGGGAAAAGAGGAGACCCAGTACTTC. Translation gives CSASWQGKEETQYF.

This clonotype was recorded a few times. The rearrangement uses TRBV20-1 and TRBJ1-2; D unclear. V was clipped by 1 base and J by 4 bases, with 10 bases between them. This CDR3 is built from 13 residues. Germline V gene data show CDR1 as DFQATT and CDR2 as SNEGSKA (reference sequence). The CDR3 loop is CSARVGGLYGYTF. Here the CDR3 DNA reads TGCAGTGCTAGAGTAGGAGGCCTCTATGGCTACACCTTC.